Listed here are 21 T cell receptor beta chains from one sample, sequenced in a study of blood T cells in healthy people across ages. Through a sample-barcoded 5' primer and a J-beta primer mix, a second PCR was run for roughly 6 to 12 cycles. Using its own MiXCR run on the 5' RACE reads, TCRdb lists one record per CDR3 protein. The sample carries around 780,000 distinct CDR3 sequences, 45% to 70% recorded once. Sample: blood. The receptors derive from a man in his forties in good health.

The chain links TRBV7-8 to TRBJ1-2; TRBD1 might be the D (6 bases). V gave up 3 bases and J gave up 1 base, with 15 bases separating them. From germline, CDR1 is SGHVS and CDR2 FQNEAQ. The CDR3 length is 16 residues. CDR3 amino acids: CASSFSGPGDNYGYTF. For the CDR3, the DNA is TGTGCCAGCAGCTTTAGCGGACCAGGGGATAACTATGGCTACACCTTC.

The chain couples TRBV15 to TRBJ2-5; D may be TRBD1 or TRBD2 (5 bases each). TRBJ2-7 matches the DNA end more closely, so the J call is doubtful. This CDR3 has 15 residues. Germline CDR1 LNHNV, CDR2 YYDKDF (reference sequence). Written as DNA, the CDR3 is TGTGCCACCAGCAGAGGTGGGGGATCAAGATACGAGCAGTACTTC. Its translation is CATSRGGGSRYEQYF.

The chain carries TRBV12-3 or TRBV12-4 and TRBJ2-5; 9 bases are a match to TRBD1. With V trimmed by 8 bases and J by 4 bases, 5 bases remained unmatched. The CDR3 runs to 13 residues. The CDR3 sequence is CASSNRGPETQYF. CDR3 sequence (DNA): TGTGCCAGCTCAAACAGGGGGCCAGAGACCCAGTACTTC.

This clonotype turned up a few times. For the CDR3, the DNA is TGTGCCAGCAGCGGTGGGACAGATTACCACGAGCAGTACTTC. It codes for CASSGGTDYHEQYF. The chain recombines TRBV11-2 with TRBJ2-7; 7 nucleotides align to TRBD1. CDR1 is SGHAT and CDR2 is FQNNGV in the germline V gene. V gave up 5 bases and J gave up 5 bases; unmatched junction bases: 9. There are 14 residues in the CDR3.

This chain connects TRBV7-9 to TRBJ2-1, with unresolved D. CDR3 length: 13 amino acids. Per germline, CDR1 SEHNR and CDR2 FQNEAQ (reference sequence). With 5 bases removed from V and 6 bases from J, the gap between germline ends came to 11 bases. The CDR3 sequence is CASSPTTGNEQFF. DNA of the CDR3: TGTGCCAGCAGCCCAACTACGGGCAATGAGCAGTTCTTC.

The chain carries TRBV7-9 and TRBJ2-3; 11 bases agree with TRBD2. V was pared by 5 bases and J by 4 bases, with 8 bases of the junction left unmatched. Germline CDR1 is SEHNR and CDR2 is FQNEAQ (reference sequence). This CDR3 has 16 amino acids. The DNA for the CDR3 is TGTGCCAGCAGCCTTTCGGGACTAGCGGATTCAGATACGCAGTATTTT. It is translated as CASSLSGLADSDTQYF.

This clonotype has just a few counts. The chain combines TRBV6-6 with TRBJ2-4, with a weak D call TRBD1 (5 bases). Germline loops: CDR1 MNHNY, CDR2 SVGAGI (reference sequence). V lost 8 bases to trimming and J lost 0 bases, with 11 bases between them. The length of the CDR3 is 14 residues. CDR3 sequence (DNA): TGTGCCAGCGAGTCCCAGGGAGCCAAAAACATTCAGTACTTC. Protein: CASESQGAKNIQYF.

The chain combines TRBV6-5 with TRBJ2-3, with D perhaps given as TRBD1 or TRBD2 (5 bases each). The CDR3 runs 15 residues. With 7 bases removed from V and 3 bases from J, the gap between germline ends came to 17 bases. From germline, CDR1 is MNHEY and CDR2 SVGAGI. DNA of the CDR3: TGTGCCAGCAAGCCCCCGGGACGGACGACAGATACGCAGTATTTT. As protein: CASKPPGRTTDTQYF.

This clonotype was observed a single time. V is TRBV27 and J is TRBJ2-7; D gene uncertain. CDR1 is MNHEY, CDR2 SMNVEV, per germline (reference sequence). CDR3 length equals 9 residues. Trimming removed 8 bases from V and 10 bases from J, with 9 bases in between. CDR3 in amino acids: CASVGDQYF. The CDR3 nucleotides are TGTGCCAGCGTTGGTGACCAGTACTTC.

This sequence joins TRBV18 and TRBJ2-3; no clear D gene. V was shortened by 2 bases and J by 1 base, with 7 bases between the two germline ends. There are 14 residues in the CDR3. Germline lookup yields CDR1 KGHSH and CDR2 LQKENI. The CDR3 DNA is TGTGCCAGCTCACCATCAGATGGCACAGATACGCAGTATTTT. Protein: CASSPSDGTDTQYF.

In regard to this clonotype: Germline is not matched at one junction end, which may reflect a read error. The rearrangement links TRBV2 to TRBJ1-5; 7 nucleotides align to TRBD1. The CDR3 contains 15 residues. Germline CDR1 and CDR2: SNHLY and FYNNEI. The CDR3 reads CASRGRQGRNQPQHF. The CDR3 DNA reads as TGCGCCAGCAGGGGTAGACAGGGCCGAAATCAGCCCCAGCATTTT.

This chain connects TRBV4-1 to TRBJ2-1, with D tentatively TRBD1 (5 bases). CDR3 length: 14 residues. The germline CDR1 and CDR2 sequences are MGHRA and YSYEKL. V was pared by 0 bases and J by 10 bases, with 13 bases between. In nucleotides, the CDR3 is TGCGCCAGCAGCCAAGAGGATTTTGACAGAGAGCAGTTCTTC. Translation: CASSQEDFDREQFF.

The chain has TRBV5-4 and TRBJ2-5; the match to TRBD2 covers 9 bases. V trimming: 2 bases; J trimming: 4 bases; junction bases outside the gene matches: 12. The length of the CDR3 is 17 residues. Germline lookup yields CDR1 SGHNT and CDR2 YYREEE (reference sequence). Here the CDR3 DNA reads TGTGCCAGCAGCTTACCGTCGACTAGCGGTAGGGGAGAGACCCAGTACTTC. It translates to CASSLPSTSGRGETQYF.

The sample holds a few counts of this clonotype. The chain is built from TRBV7-2 and TRBJ1-2; no reliable D call. CDR1 is SGHTA, CDR2 FQGNSA, per germline. This CDR3 region has 13 residues. Trimming stripped 1 base from V and 8 bases from J, with 11 bases between. In DNA form, the CDR3 reads TGTGCCAGCAGCTTAGTGTCTGACCGAGGCTACACCTTC. Translation: CASSLVSDRGYTF.

The chain uses TRBV9 and TRBJ2-5, with no clear D. The CDR3 is 13 residues long. Germline lookup yields CDR1 SGDLS and CDR2 YYNGEE. Trimming pared 4 bases from V and 1 base from J, leaving 8 bases between. CDR3 sequence (DNA): TGTGCCAGCAGCCCAGGAGCCCAAGAGACCCAGTACTTC. Translation gives CASSPGAQETQYF.

This clonotype was counted a few times. The V gene is TRBV7-9, the J gene TRBJ2-4; TRBD2 matches at 12 bases. Per germline, CDR1 SEHNR and CDR2 FQNEAQ (reference sequence). V was pared by 0 bases and J by 8 bases, with 14 bases of the junction left unmatched. There are 19 residues in the CDR3. CDR3 DNA sequence: TGTGCCAGCAGCTTAGCGGACACCCCAGGACTAGCGGGATTTGACATTCAGTACTTC. Its protein product is CASSLADTPGLAGFDIQYF.

The V call is TRBV6-5, the J call TRBJ2-7; maybe TRBD1 (6 bases). Per germline, CDR1 MNHEY and CDR2 SVGAGI. The length of the CDR3 is 15 residues. V lost 0 bases to trimming and J lost 0 bases, with 9 bases between them. The CDR3 region is CASSYSGQLSYEQYF. CDR3 bases: TGTGCCAGCAGTTACTCGGGACAACTCTCCTACGAGCAGTACTTC.

In its sample, this clonotype was seen many times. The chain couples TRBV7-2 to TRBJ2-5; D is perhaps TRBD2 (5 bases). V lost 0 bases, J lost 5 bases, and 7 bases lay in between. CDR3 length: 13 residues. Per the germline V gene, CDR1 is SGHTA and CDR2 is FQGNSA. For the CDR3, the DNA is TGTGCCAGCAGCTTAGCGGAGGCGGAGACCCAGTACTTC. Translated: CASSLAEAETQYF.

Details on this clonotype: Sequence at one end of the junction differs from germline and may be a read error. V and J are TRBV11-3 and TRBJ1-1; 8 bases line up with TRBD1. The CDR3 has 14 residues. Germline V gene sequence: CDR1 SGHNT, CDR2 YENEEA. CDR3 sequence reads: CASSPWTGNAEAFF. CDR3 bases: TGTGCCAGCAGCCCTTGGACAGGGAACGCTGAAGCTTTCTTT.

This clonotype was detected a few times. The V gene is TRBV4-2, the J gene TRBJ2-1; no clear D gene. This CDR3 has 14 amino acids. The V and J ends lost 3 bases and 8 bases respectively, with 14 bases between them. Germline CDR1 and CDR2: LGHNA and YNFKEQ. The CDR3 bases are TGTGCCAGCAGCCACGGGTACTCCACCTATGAGCAGTTCTTC. Translated, it gives CASSHGYSTYEQFF.

This sequence joins TRBV3-1 and TRBJ2-3; tentatively, D is TRBD2 (8 bases). V was pared by 1 base and J by 1 base, with 15 bases between. Germline assignment: CDR1 LGHDT and CDR2 YNNKEL (reference sequence). CDR3 length equals 17 residues. CDR3 sequence: CASSQGGRTGGTDTQYF. In nucleotides, the CDR3 is TGTGCCAGCAGCCAAGGCGGGAGGACAGGAGGCACAGATACGCAGTATTTT.